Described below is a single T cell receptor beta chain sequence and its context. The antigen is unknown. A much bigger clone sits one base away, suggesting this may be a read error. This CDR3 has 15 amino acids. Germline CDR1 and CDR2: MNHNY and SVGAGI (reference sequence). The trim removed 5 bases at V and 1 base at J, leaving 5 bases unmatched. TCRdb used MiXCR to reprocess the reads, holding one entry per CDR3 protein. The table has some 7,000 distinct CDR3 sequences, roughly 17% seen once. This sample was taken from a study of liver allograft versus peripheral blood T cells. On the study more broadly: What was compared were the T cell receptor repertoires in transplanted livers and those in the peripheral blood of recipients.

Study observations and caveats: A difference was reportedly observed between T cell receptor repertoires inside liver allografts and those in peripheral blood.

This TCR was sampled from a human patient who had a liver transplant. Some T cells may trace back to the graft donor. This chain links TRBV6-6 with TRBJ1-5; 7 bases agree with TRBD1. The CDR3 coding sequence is TGTGCCAGCAGTGAAAACAGGGGCAGCAATCAGCCCCAGCATTTT. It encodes CASSENRGSNQPQHF.